Each of the 10 T cell receptor beta chains below was sequenced from the same sample in a study of blood T cell repertoires in COVID-19. Sequencing used immunoSEQ multiplex PCR; TCRdb keeps in-frame clones, though not all of them. The data show about 250,000 clones, roughly 80% seen once. The sequencing input was PBMCs or T cells enriched from blood (not recorded which). These receptors all come from a man aged 35-49 years who had been exposed to COVID-19.

The chain is built from TRBV3-1 (or the pseudogene TRBV3-2) and TRBJ2-7; D is possibly TRBD2 (6 bases). Germline V gene lookup returns CDR1 LGHDT and CDR2 YNNKEL (reference sequence). The CDR3 sequence is 13 residues long. The ends were cut back, 0 bases at V and 13 bases at J, with 16 bases in the middle. CDR3 in DNA: TGTGCCAGCAGCCAAGATCGGAGGGGACCTAATTACTTC. Translating it yields CASSQDRRGPNYF.

This clone was observed a few times. The chain is built from TRBV4-2 and TRBJ2-3; TRBD2 aligns across 15 bases. The CDR3 is 20 residues long. V lost 1 base to trimming and J lost 1 base; unmatched junction nucleotides: 9. Germline V CDR1 and CDR2: LGHNA, YNFKEQ. The chain's CDR3 is CASSQGSGLAGGDGTDTQYF. The CDR3 region has the DNA TGTGCCAGCAGCCAAGGATCGGGACTAGCGGGAGGTGATGGCACAGATACGCAGTATTTT.

This chain joins TRBV4-2 and TRBJ2-7; 9 bases agree with TRBD1. Germline lookup yields CDR1 LGHNA and CDR2 YNFKEQ. V lost 3 bases and J lost 1; bases outside the gene matches: 4. The CDR3 has 15 amino acids. CDR3 loop: CASSQTDRGSYEQYF. CDR3 sequence (DNA): TGTGCCAGCAGCCAGACCGACAGGGGGTCCTACGAGCAGTACTTC.

The J gene is TRBJ1-1, the V gene TRBV27; D call uncertain. CDR1 and CDR2 (germline): MNHEY, SMNVEV (reference sequence). Trimming stripped 2 bases from V and 1 base from J, with 8 bases between. The CDR3 runs to 14 residues. The CDR3 DNA reads TGTGCCAGCAGTTTAAGGAACAGGAACACTGAAGCTTTCTTT. This codes for CASSLRNRNTEAFF.

The chain links TRBV6-5 to TRBJ2-7, with 10 bases aligning to TRBD1. In germline, CDR1 is MNHEY, CDR2 SVGAGI. The CDR3 consists of 15 residues. V dropped 6 bases and J dropped 5; count of bases not matched to a gene: 10. CDR3 amino acids: CASRDTGQGLHEQYF. The CDR3 DNA reads TGTGCCAGCAGAGATACGGGACAGGGGTTACACGAGCAGTACTTC.

The rearrangement links TRBV27 to TRBJ1-1; D is unclear. This CDR3 contains 14 residues. Germline V CDR1 and CDR2: MNHEY, SMNVEV (reference sequence). V was clipped by 6 bases and J by 2 bases, with 13 bases between them. The CDR3 loop is CASSPLSGNTEAFF. CDR3 DNA: TGTGCCAGCAGCCCCCTCAGCGGAAACACTGAAGCTTTCTTT.

This clone was observed a handful of times. The rearrangement links TRBV19 to TRBJ1-1; weak D call: TRBD1 (5 bases). Germline lookup yields CDR1 LNHDA and CDR2 SQIVND (reference sequence). Trimming removed 7 bases at V and 3 bases at J, with 18 bases between. CDR3 length equals 15 residues. Written as DNA, the CDR3 is TGTGCCAGTACCTCCGGAATTAGGGGTGACACTGAAGCTTTCTTT. Translating it yields CASTSGIRGDTEAFF.

The V call is TRBV5-8, the J call TRBJ1-3; a possible D gene is TRBD1 (6 bases). Germline V CDR1 and CDR2: SGHTS, YDEGEE. Trimming stripped 0 bases from V and 4 bases from J, with 11 bases between. There are 15 residues in the CDR3. CDR3 loop: CASSLAGVGGNTIYF. CDR3 DNA: TGTGCCAGCAGCTTGGCAGGGGTAGGAGGAAACACCATATATTTT.

This clone was counted many times. This chain uses TRBV5-6 with TRBJ1-5; D gene ambiguous. Germline V CDR1 and CDR2: SGHDT, YYEEEE. Trimming removed 3 bases at V and 6 bases at J, with 13 bases between. The CDR3 is made up of 14 amino acids. The CDR3 here is CASSSELRGQPQHF. CDR3 nucleotides: TGTGCCAGCAGCTCAGAGCTTAGAGGTCAGCCCCAGCATTTT.

The J gene is TRBJ2-1, the V gene TRBV19; 14 positions agree with TRBD2. The length of the CDR3 is 16 residues. V trimming: 0 bases; J trimming: 12 bases; junction bases outside the gene matches: 7. Germline-derived CDR1 and CDR2 are LNHDA and SQIVND (reference sequence). The CDR3 sequence is CASSIDEGLAGGRQFF. The CDR3 DNA reads as TGTGCCAGTAGTATAGATGAAGGACTAGCGGGAGGTCGGCAGTTCTTC.